This T cell receptor (beta chain) comes out of a study of blood T cell repertoires in COVID-19 (dated by TCRdb to 2018 to 2021). In terms of the full investigation: Samples from collaborators originated in the United States, Italy and Spain and spanned both the acute and convalescent phases of COVID-19. The material from the prospective study consisted of cDNA or gDNA derived from T cells, B-cell-depleted T cells, or PBMCs. Subjects who had been exposed to COVID-19, were actively infected with it, or had recovered from it provided the deeply sampled blood TCRbeta repertoires that made up the dataset. A freely available public database, intended as a resource for researchers studying the immune response to SARS-CoV-2, is where the repertoires were released. The samples were drawn from two sources: the first 160 participants of the ongoing ImmuneRACE study, and fewer than 1,500 subjects contributed by 6 global collaborators. The sample metadata nearly always contained a de-identified subject ID, COVID-19 status, age in years and sex. Where available, HLA class I and class II types were taken from metadata supplied by the sample provider and were not determined by assay-based typing. Beyond this particular receptor, the publication reports: Clinical and demographic metadata were provided uncurated, with the amount varying by source and participant.

CDR1 and CDR2 (LGHDT, YNNKEL) derive from the germline V gene (reference sequence). V loses 3 bases, J loses 9 bases, and the germline ends lie 8 bases apart. Its CDR3 holds 11 amino acids, cysteine through phenylalanine. This entry keeps only the CDR3 DNA: 33 bases, framed from base 1. TCRbeta CDR3 regions were amplified from genomic DNA using the immunoSEQ Assay, a bias-controlled multiplex PCR. For the original study's pipeline: Within the assay, amplification of reference gene primers was used to estimate how many nucleated cells each sample contained. To quantify the absolute abundance of each unique TCRbeta CDR3 rearrangement, sequence reads were collapsed and filtered. For each sample, productive Simpson clonality was calculated as the square root of Simpson's diversity index across productive rearrangements. TCRdb stores this immuneACCESS table with in-frame sequences only. Part of the clones is absent; in the studies checked, under half of the shortfall reflects unresolved V genes, and no reason is known for the rest. From that table come the V and J calls and clone size; the DNA was used to work out D and trimming. This sample has about 380,000 clones in its table, and 88% of those were observed once. The top ten constitute about 1.1% of the sample.

A remark on this clone: What antigen it recognizes has not been identified. The input lacks base qualities; no much larger clone sits a single base away.

Participants in the prospective study were enrolled through a virtual design, were aged roughly 18 to 100 years, and lived in about two dozen United States geographic areas. In the prospective study, participants were assigned to cohorts based on the clinical history participants reported in a screening survey and a study questionnaire. For ImmuneRACE Cohort 3, a participant was defined as recovered based on two consecutive negative NP/OP PCR tests, clearance by a healthcare professional, or resolution of symptoms. In the prospective study, mobile phlebotomists collected whole blood, serum and a nasopharyngeal or oropharyngeal swab from each participant. Over a roughly 2-month period, participants in the prospective study had the option of providing additional blood draws and questionnaires. Before DNA extraction, prospective study blood samples were shipped either frozen or at room temperature.

The sequencing sample was made of PBMCs or T cells enriched from blood (not recorded which). This receptor was taken from a woman between 18 and 30 years old who had recovered from COVID-19. The rearrangement joined TRBV3-1 (or the pseudogene TRBV3-2) to TRBJ1-2, with the D gene call left open. The nucleotide sequence reads TGTGCCAGCAGCCATGAGAAGAGCTACACCTTC. This is translated as CASSHEKSYTF.